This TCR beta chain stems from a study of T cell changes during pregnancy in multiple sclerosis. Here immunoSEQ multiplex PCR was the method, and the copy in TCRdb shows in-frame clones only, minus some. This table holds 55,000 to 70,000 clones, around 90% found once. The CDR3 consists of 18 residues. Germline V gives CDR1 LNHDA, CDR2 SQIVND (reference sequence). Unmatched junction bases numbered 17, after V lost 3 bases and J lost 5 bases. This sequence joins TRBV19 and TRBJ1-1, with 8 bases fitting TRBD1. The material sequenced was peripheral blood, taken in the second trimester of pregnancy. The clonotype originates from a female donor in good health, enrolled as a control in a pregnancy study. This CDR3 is CASSMGDRQSERNTEAFF. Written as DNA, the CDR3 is TGTGCCAGTAGTATGGGGGACAGGCAATCGGAAAGGAATACTGAAGCTTTCTTT.